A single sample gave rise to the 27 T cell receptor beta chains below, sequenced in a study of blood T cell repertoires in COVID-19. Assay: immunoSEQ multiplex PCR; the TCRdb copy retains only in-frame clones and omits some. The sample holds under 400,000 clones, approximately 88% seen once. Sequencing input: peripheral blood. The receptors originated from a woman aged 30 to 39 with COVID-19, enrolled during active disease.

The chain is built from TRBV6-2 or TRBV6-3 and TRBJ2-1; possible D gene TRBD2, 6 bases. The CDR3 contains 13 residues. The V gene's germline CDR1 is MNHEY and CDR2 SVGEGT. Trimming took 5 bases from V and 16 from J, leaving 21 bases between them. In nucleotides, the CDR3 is TGTGCCAGCAGTGCGGGACCGCAGCCCCCCGGTTTCTTC. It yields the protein CASSAGPQPPGFF.

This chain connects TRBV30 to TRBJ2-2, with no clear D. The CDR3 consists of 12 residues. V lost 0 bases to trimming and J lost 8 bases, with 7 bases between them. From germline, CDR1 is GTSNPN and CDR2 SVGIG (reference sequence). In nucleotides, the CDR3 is TGTGCCTGGAGTGTACAGTCGGGGGAGCTGTTTTTT. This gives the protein CAWSVQSGELFF.

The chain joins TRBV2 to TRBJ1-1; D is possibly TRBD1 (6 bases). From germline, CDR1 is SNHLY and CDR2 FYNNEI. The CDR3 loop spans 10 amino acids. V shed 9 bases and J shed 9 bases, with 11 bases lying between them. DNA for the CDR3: TGTGCCAGTAACAGGGAAAAAGCTTTCTTT. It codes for CASNREKAFF.

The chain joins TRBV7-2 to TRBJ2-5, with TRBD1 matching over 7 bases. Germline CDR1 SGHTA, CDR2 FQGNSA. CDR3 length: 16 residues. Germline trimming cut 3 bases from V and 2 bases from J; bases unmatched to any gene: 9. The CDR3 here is CASSFFSGQIQETQYF. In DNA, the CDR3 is TGTGCCAGCAGCTTCTTTTCGGGACAGATTCAAGAGACCCAGTACTTC.

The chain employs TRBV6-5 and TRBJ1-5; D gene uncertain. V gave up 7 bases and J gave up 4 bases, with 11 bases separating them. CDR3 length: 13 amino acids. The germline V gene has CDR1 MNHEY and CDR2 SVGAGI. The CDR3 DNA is TGTGCCAGCACCCCATCCGGGAATCAGCCCCAGCATTTT. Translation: CASTPSGNQPQHF.

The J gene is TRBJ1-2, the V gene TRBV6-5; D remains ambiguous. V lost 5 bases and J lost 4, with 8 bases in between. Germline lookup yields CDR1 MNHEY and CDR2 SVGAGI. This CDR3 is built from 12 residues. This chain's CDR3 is CASSTGLYGYTF. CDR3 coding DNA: TGTGCCAGCAGTACTGGTCTCTATGGCTACACCTTC.

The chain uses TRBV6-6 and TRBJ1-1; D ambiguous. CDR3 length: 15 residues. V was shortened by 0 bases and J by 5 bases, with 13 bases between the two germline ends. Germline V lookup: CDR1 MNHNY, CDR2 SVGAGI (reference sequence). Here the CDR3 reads CASSYSGRRGTEAFF. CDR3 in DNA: TGTGCCAGCAGTTACTCGGGAAGGAGAGGGACTGAAGCTTTCTTT.

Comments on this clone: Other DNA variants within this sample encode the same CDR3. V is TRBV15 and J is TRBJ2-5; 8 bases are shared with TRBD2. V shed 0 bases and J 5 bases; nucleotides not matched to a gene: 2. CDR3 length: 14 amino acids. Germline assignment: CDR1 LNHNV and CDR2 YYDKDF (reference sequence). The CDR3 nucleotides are TGTGCCACCAGCAGAGAGGGCGGGGGGGAGACCCAGTACTTC. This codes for CATSREGGGETQYF.

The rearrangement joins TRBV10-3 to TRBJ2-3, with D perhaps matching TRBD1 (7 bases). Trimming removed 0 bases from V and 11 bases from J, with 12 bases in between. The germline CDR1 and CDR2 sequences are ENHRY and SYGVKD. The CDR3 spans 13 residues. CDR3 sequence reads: CAISESRDRRQYF. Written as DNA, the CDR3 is TGTGCCATCAGTGAGTCGCGGGACAGAAGGCAGTATTTT.

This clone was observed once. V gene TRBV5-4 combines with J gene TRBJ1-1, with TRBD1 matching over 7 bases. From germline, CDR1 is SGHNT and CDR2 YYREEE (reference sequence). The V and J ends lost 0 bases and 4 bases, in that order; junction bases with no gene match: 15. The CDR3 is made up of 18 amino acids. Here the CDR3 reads CASSLDRQGPGYRTEAFF. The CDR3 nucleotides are TGTGCCAGCAGCTTGGATCGACAGGGTCCGGGATATCGCACTGAAGCTTTCTTT.

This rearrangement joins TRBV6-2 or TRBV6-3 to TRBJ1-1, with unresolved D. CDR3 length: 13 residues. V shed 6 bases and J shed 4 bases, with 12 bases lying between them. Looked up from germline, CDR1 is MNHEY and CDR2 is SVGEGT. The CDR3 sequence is CASSLSGSTEAFF. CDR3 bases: TGTGCCAGCAGCCTCAGTGGGAGCACTGAAGCTTTCTTT.

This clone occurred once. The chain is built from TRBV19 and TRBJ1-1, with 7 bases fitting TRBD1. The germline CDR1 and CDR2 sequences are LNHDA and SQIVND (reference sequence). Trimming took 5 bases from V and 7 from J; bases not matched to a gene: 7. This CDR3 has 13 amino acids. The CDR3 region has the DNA TGTGCCAGTAGTCTCTCGACAGGGAATGAAGCTTTCTTT. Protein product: CASSLSTGNEAFF. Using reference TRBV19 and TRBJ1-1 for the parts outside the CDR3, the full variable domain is DGGITQSPKYLFRKEGQNVTLSCEQNLNHDAMYWYRQDPGQGLRLIYYSQIVNDFQKGDIAEGYSVSREKKESFPLTVTSAQKNPTAFYLCASSLSTGNEAFFGQGTRLTVV.

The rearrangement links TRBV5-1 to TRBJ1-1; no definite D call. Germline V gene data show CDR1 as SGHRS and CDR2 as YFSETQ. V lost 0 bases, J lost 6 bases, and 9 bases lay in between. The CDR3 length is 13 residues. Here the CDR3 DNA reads TGCGCCAGCAGCTTGGTCGTCGAGGCTGAAGCTTTCTTT. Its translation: CASSLVVEAEAFF.

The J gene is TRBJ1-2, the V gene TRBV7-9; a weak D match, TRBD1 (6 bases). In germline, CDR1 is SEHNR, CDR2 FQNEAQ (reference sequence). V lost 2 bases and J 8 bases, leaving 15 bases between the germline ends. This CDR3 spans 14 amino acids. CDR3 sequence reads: CASSLSRGGDGYTF. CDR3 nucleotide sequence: TGTGCCAGCAGCTTAAGTAGGGGGGGCGACGGCTACACCTTC.

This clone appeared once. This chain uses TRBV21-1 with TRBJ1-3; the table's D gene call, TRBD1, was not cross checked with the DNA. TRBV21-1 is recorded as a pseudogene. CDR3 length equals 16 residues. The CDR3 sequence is CASSTGQGSSGNTIYF. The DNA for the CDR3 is TGTGCCAGCAGCACCGGACAGGGGTCCTCTGGAAACACCATATATTTT.

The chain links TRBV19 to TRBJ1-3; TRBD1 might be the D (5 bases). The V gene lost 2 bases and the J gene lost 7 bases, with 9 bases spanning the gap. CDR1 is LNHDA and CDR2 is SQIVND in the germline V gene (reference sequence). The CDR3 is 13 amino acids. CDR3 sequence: CASSIQGSNTIYF. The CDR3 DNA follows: TGTGCCAGTAGTATACAGGGATCGAACACCATATATTTT.

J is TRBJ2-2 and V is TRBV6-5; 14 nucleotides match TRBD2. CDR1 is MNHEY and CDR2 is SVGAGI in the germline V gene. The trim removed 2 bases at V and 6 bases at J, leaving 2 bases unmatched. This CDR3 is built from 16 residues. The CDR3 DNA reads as TGTGCCAGCAGTTACACGACTAGCGGGGGGGCCGGGGAGCTGTTTTTT. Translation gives CASSYTTSGGAGELFF.

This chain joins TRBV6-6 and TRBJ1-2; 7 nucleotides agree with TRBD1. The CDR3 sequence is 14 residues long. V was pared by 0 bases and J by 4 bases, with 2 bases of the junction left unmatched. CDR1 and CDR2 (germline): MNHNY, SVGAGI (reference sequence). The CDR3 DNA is TGTGCCAGCAGTTACTCTCCAGGGGGCTATGGCTACACCTTC. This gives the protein CASSYSPGGYGYTF.

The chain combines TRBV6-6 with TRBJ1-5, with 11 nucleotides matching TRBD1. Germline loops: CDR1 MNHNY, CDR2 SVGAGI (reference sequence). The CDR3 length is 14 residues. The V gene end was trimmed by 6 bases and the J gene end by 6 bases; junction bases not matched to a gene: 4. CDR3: CASSRGQGGQPQHF. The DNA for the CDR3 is TGTGCCAGCAGCCGGGGACAGGGGGGTCAGCCCCAGCATTTT.

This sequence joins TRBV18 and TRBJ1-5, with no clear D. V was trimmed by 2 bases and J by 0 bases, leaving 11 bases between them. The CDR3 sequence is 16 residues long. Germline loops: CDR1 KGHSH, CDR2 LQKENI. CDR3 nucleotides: TGTGCCAGCTCACCATTTGACGCAGGTAGCAATCAGCCCCAGCATTTT. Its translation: CASSPFDAGSNQPQHF.

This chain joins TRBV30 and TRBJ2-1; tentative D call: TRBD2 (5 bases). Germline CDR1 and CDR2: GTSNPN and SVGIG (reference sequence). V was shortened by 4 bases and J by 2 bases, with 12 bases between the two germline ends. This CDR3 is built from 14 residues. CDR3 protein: CAWTGRTPYNEQFF. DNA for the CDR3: TGTGCCTGGACGGGCAGGACTCCCTACAATGAGCAGTTCTTC.

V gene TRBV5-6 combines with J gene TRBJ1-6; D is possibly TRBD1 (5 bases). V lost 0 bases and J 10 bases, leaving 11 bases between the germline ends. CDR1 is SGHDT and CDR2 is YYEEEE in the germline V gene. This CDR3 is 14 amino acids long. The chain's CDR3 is CASSLAGWGSPLHF. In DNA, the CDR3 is TGTGCCAGCAGCTTGGCCGGGTGGGGCTCACCCCTCCACTTT.

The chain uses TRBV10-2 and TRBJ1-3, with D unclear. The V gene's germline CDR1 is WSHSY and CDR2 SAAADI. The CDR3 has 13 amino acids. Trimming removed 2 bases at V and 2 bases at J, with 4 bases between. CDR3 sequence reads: CASSETTGNTIYF. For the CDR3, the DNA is TGCGCCAGCAGTGAGACAACTGGAAACACCATATATTTT.

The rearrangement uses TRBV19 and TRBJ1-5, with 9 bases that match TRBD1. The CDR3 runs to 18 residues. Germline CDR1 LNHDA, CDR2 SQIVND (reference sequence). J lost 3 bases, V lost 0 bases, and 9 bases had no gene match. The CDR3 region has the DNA TGTGCCAGTAGTATAGAAGAATCCGGGACAGGGTACAATCAGCCCCAGCATTTT. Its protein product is CASSIEESGTGYNQPQHF.

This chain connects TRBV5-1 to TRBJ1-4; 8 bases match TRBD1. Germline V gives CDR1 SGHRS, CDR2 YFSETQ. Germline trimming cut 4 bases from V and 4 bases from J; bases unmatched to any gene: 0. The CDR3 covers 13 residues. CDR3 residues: CASSGQGNEKLFF. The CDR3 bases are TGCGCCAGCAGCGGACAGGGTAATGAAAAACTGTTTTTT.

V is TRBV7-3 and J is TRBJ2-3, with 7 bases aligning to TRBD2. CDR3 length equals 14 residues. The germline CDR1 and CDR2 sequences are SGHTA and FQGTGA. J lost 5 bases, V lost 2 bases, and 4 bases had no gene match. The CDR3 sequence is CASSLLPSGDTQYF. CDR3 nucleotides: TGTGCCAGCAGCTTACTGCCTAGCGGAGATACGCAGTATTTT.

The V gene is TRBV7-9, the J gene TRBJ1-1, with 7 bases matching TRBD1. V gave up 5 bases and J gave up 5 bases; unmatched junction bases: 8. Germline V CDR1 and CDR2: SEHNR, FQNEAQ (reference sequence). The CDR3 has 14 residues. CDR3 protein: CASSGPTGRTEAFF. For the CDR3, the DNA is TGTGCCAGCAGCGGACCGACAGGGAGGACTGAAGCTTTCTTT. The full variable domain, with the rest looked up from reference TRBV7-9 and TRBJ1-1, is DTGVSQNPRHKITKRGQNVTFRCDPISEHNRLYWYRQTLGQGPEFLTYFQNEAQLEKSRLLSDRFSAERPKGSFSTLEIQRTEQGDSAMYLCASSGPTGRTEAFFGQGTRLTVV.